Following are 19 T cell receptor beta chains from one sample sequenced in a study of molecular identifiers for immune sequencing clone quantification. TCRdb reanalysed the PCR reads using MiXCR and keeps one entry per CDR3 protein. The sample comprises 460,000 or so distinct CDR3 sequences, about a fifth of which are singletons, and approximately 0.84% rests with the top ten. Input material: naive CD8+ T cells from blood, with Jurkat cell RNA spiked in. Subset specified: FACS-sorted CD8+CD4-CCR7+CD45RA+ naive T cells. These receptor sequences come from a human donor in good health. Some libraries in this study had Jurkat cell RNA spiked in.

J is TRBJ2-1 and V is TRBV28, with 14 bases aligning to TRBD2. The CDR3 sequence is 15 residues long. The germline CDR1 and CDR2 sequences are MDHEN and SYDVKM. Trimming removed 5 bases from V and 9 bases from J; junction bases left unmatched: 6. The CDR3 DNA is TGTGCCAGCAGTACGACTAGCGGGAGGGATCTTGAGCAGTTCTTC. It translates to CASSTTSGRDLEQFF.

This clonotype was observed many times. The J gene is TRBJ1-6, the V gene TRBV7-9; 10 bases are a match to TRBD1. With 3 bases clipped from V and 8 bases from J, the junction kept 1 base outside the gene matches. This CDR3 region has 14 residues. The germline CDR1 and CDR2 sequences are SEHNR and FQNEAQ (reference sequence). In DNA form, the CDR3 reads TGTGCCAGCAGCTTGGGGACAGGGGATTCACCCCTCCACTTT. Amino acid sequence: CASSLGTGDSPLHF.

This clonotype was picked up a small number of times. The chain is built from TRBV29-1 and TRBJ2-7, with D perhaps given as TRBD1 or TRBD2 (6 bases each). V was cut by 5 bases and J by 5 bases, with 16 bases left in between. Per germline, CDR1 SQVTM and CDR2 ANQGSEA. This CDR3 is 13 amino acids long. CDR3 bases: TGCAGCGTTCCGGGGGTACAGGGCCACGAGCAGTACTTC. Its protein is CSVPGVQGHEQYF.

The genes are TRBV6-5 and TRBJ1-4; 7 bases fit TRBD1. Germline trimming cut 5 bases from V and 4 bases from J; bases unmatched to any gene: 10. The CDR3 covers 16 residues. The germline CDR1 and CDR2 sequences are MNHEY and SVGAGI. The CDR3 region has the DNA TGTGCCAGCAGTACCGACAGGGATGGGGGTAATGAAAAACTGTTTTTT. Translating gives CASSTDRDGGNEKLFF.

As concerns this clonotype: A read error is possible here, since a much larger clone lies one base away. The chain uses TRBV4-3 and TRBJ1-2; D not resolved. The germline gives CDR1 LGHNA, CDR2 YSLEER. The CDR3 length is 15 residues. Trimming left V 8 bases short and J 1 base short, with 17 bases between. Here the CDR3 reads CASGRSVHSNYGYTF. The CDR3 nucleotides are TGCGCCAGCGGACGATCAGTGCATAGTAACTATGGCTACACCTTC.

This clonotype was seen more than once but under ten times. This chain connects TRBV19 to TRBJ1-5, with 8 nucleotides matching TRBD1. Germline-derived CDR1 and CDR2 are LNHDA and SQIVND (reference sequence). V shed 7 bases and J 6 bases; nucleotides not matched to a gene: 11. This CDR3 is built from 15 residues. In DNA form, the CDR3 reads TGTGCCAGTACCCTGAAGGGCAGGGGGCGTCAGCCCCAGCATTTT. This sequence encodes CASTLKGRGRQPQHF.

Concerning this clonotype itself: A read error may produce the germline difference seen at one junction end. The CDR3 is CASSLWAGSTGELFF. DNA for the CDR3: TGTGCCAGCAGCTTATGGGCGGGAAGCACCGGGGAGCTGTTTTTT. The chain joins TRBV5-3 to TRBJ2-2; a weak D match, TRBD2 (6 bases). TRBV5-3 is annotated as an ORF whose role is uncertain. The CDR3 extends over 15 amino acids.

This clonotype has more than one count but fewer than ten. The chain joins TRBV6-1 to TRBJ1-6; D is unclear. Germline-derived CDR1 and CDR2 are MNHNS and SASEGT. The CDR3 spans 14 residues. V lost 3 bases to trimming and J lost 7 bases, with 10 bases between them. The CDR3 protein is CASSDFDGNSPLHF. CDR3 sequence (DNA): TGTGCCAGCAGTGATTTTGACGGGAATTCACCCCTCCACTTT.

The sample holds many counts of this clonotype. This chain joins TRBV7-9 and TRBJ2-5; D is ambiguous. V lost 1 base and J 7 bases, leaving 7 bases between the germline ends. This CDR3 region has 12 residues. Germline V CDR1 and CDR2: SEHNR, FQNEAQ (reference sequence). Here the CDR3 DNA reads TGTGCCAGCAGCTTAGAGGCAACGACCCAGTACTTC. This gives the protein CASSLEATTQYF.

A few counts support this clonotype. The chain is built from TRBV24-1 and TRBJ2-3; TRBD1 aligns across 7 bases. The CDR3 totals 16 residues. V shed 3 bases and J 4 bases; nucleotides not matched to a gene: 9. Per germline, CDR1 KGHDR and CDR2 SFDVKD. CDR3 region: CATSDPSGQSPDTQYF. CDR3 nucleotides: TGTGCCACCAGTGATCCATCGGGACAGAGTCCAGATACGCAGTATTTT.

This chain links TRBV28 with TRBJ1-1; no firm D call. Germline-derived CDR1 and CDR2 are MDHEN and SYDVKM. The V end lost 5 bases, the J end lost 3 bases, and 16 bases lay between the germline ends. The CDR3 runs 15 residues. CDR3 amino acids: CASSTGPPLDTEAFF. The CDR3 nucleotides are TGTGCCAGCAGTACGGGCCCCCCGCTCGACACTGAAGCTTTCTTT.

This clonotype was recorded at least ten times. The junction departs from germline at one end; a sequencing error may be responsible. CDR3 DNA sequence: TGTGCCAGCAGCTTAGCAGCGGGGGTCTACAATGAGCAGTTCTTC. This encodes CASSLAAGVYNEQFF. The chain is built from TRBV5-1 and TRBJ2-1, with TRBD2 identical over 8 bases. This CDR3 is built from 15 residues. Germline CDR1 and CDR2: SGHRS and YFSETQ.

Comments on this clonotype: Sequence at one end of the junction differs from germline and may be a read error. The chain combines TRBV7-9 with TRBJ2-1; D unclear. Germline CDR1 and CDR2: SEHNR and FQNEAQ (reference sequence). This CDR3 comprises 15 residues. As DNA, the CDR3 is TGTGCCGGCAGCTTAGTCAGAGACATGGACAATGAGCAGTTCTTC. Translation: CAGSLVRDMDNEQFF.

Ten or more counts support this clonotype. This rearrangement joins TRBV29-1 to TRBJ2-2, with D possibly being TRBD2 (5 bases). CDR3 length equals 13 residues. The germline V and J ends were trimmed by 4 bases and 7 bases, with 13 bases remaining between them. CDR1 and CDR2 from the germline V gene are SQVTM and ANQGSEA. CDR3 nucleotide sequence: TGCAGCGTTGCACGGCAGGCGGGCGGGGAGCTGTTTTTT. It codes for CSVARQAGGELFF.

The V call is TRBV27, the J call TRBJ1-4; TRBD1 is a possible D gene (5 bases). There are 15 residues in the CDR3. Germline V CDR1 and CDR2: MNHEY, SMNVEV (reference sequence). V gave up 5 bases and J gave up 7 bases, with 17 bases separating them. In DNA form, the CDR3 reads TGTGCCAGCAGTCCCGACGGGACGGCGGGTGAAAAACTGTTTTTT. It is translated as CASSPDGTAGEKLFF.

This clonotype was observed a handful of times. The chain employs TRBV19 and TRBJ2-5; 11 bases are a match to TRBD2. Germline V lookup: CDR1 LNHDA, CDR2 SQIVND (reference sequence). This CDR3 spans 15 amino acids. J gave up 2 bases and V 7 bases, and 6 bases lay outside the gene matches. DNA for the CDR3: TGTGCCAGTACCTCTAGCGGGGGGCCTCAAGAGACCCAGTACTTC. Translating it yields CASTSSGGPQETQYF.

In its sample, this clonotype was seen many times. The chain combines TRBV7-2 with TRBJ2-3; D gene uncertain. With 5 bases removed from V and 2 bases from J, the gap between germline ends came to 17 bases. Germline loops: CDR1 SGHTA, CDR2 FQGNSA. The CDR3 totals 16 residues. CDR3 sequence (DNA): TGTGCCAGCAGCCTGGGCACCGACCCCTTCACAGATACGCAGTATTTT. This sequence encodes CASSLGTDPFTDTQYF.

This clonotype was seen repeatedly, ten times or more. This chain joins TRBV7-9 and TRBJ1-5, with D unresolved. Trimming removed 1 base from V and 7 bases from J, with 5 bases in between. The CDR3 has 12 amino acids. Germline CDR1 and CDR2: SEHNR and FQNEAQ (reference sequence). CDR3 region: CASSLGTQPQHF. Here the CDR3 DNA reads TGTGCCAGCAGCTTAGGGACGCAGCCCCAGCATTTT.

With respect to this clonotype: The junction and the germline gene differ at one end; a read error may be behind it. This chain joins TRBV7-9 and TRBJ2-7; D is unresolved. CDR3 size: 16 residues. Germline V lookup: CDR1 SEHNR, CDR2 FQNEAQ (reference sequence). CDR3 region: CASSRILPSRGYGQYF. The DNA of the CDR3 is TGTGCCAGCAGCCGGATTCTTCCGAGTAGAGGCTACGGGCAGTACTTC.